What follows describes a single T cell receptor beta chain. Its specificity is unknown. This record belongs to a study of blood T cells in healthy people across ages. Using a J-beta primer mix together with a sample-barcoded 5' primer, a second PCR was run for about 6 to 12 cycles. Each single sample gave us at least 2.5 million CDR3-containing paired-end reads. TCRdb fed the 5' RACE reads into MiXCR, producing one record per CDR3 protein. The sample carries around 1.5 million distinct CDR3 sequences, around 42% recorded once. CDR3 length: 15 amino acids. Trimming took 7 bases from V and 1 from J, leaving 16 bases between them. The germline gives CDR1 LGHNA, CDR2 YNFKEQ. Each donor gave roughly 9.8 milliliters of peripheral blood. Study-wide results and caveats: Versus aged donors, long-lived donors had higher diversity and more naive CD4+ cells.

The chain couples TRBV4-2 to TRBJ2-5, with D possibly TRBD2 on 6 matching bases. The receptor was derived from a woman aged 18-35 years in good health. Sequenced input: blood. Here the CDR3 reads CASTKTSSSQETQYF. CDR3 nucleotides: TGTGCCAGCACCAAGACTAGTTCTAGCCAAGAGACCCAGTACTTC.